These 2 T cell receptor beta chains were all obtained from the same sample, sequenced in a study of cytomegalovirus exposure and HLA in healthy donors. 60 Vbeta and 13 Jbeta primers were used in PCR. The method was immunoSEQ multiplex PCR; TCRdb's version includes in-frame clones alone and lacks a portion of them. The repertoire includes some 110,000 clones, 65% to 75% of them detected once, and 4% to 5.5% sits in the top ten. Source material: PBMCs. Source of these receptors: a man between 25 and 39 years old in good health and CMV-seropositive.

The rearrangement joins TRBV10-3 to TRBJ1-2, with 8 bases aligning to TRBD1. CDR1 is ENHRY and CDR2 is SYGVKD in the germline V gene. V shed 0 bases and J 3 bases; nucleotides not matched to a gene: 6. The CDR3 sequence is 16 residues long. The CDR3: CAISESGQGVDYGYTF. CDR3 sequence (DNA): TGTGCCATCAGTGAGTCTGGACAGGGAGTTGACTATGGCTACACCTTC.

The chain links TRBV28 to TRBJ2-3; TRBD2 matches at 8 bases. Germline loops: CDR1 MDHEN, CDR2 SYDVKM. Unmatched junction bases numbered 1, after V lost 1 base and J lost 1 base. The CDR3 runs 15 residues. The CDR3 spells CASSLYSGGTDTQYF. The DNA for the CDR3 is TGTGCCAGCAGTTTATATAGCGGGGGCACAGATACGCAGTATTTT.